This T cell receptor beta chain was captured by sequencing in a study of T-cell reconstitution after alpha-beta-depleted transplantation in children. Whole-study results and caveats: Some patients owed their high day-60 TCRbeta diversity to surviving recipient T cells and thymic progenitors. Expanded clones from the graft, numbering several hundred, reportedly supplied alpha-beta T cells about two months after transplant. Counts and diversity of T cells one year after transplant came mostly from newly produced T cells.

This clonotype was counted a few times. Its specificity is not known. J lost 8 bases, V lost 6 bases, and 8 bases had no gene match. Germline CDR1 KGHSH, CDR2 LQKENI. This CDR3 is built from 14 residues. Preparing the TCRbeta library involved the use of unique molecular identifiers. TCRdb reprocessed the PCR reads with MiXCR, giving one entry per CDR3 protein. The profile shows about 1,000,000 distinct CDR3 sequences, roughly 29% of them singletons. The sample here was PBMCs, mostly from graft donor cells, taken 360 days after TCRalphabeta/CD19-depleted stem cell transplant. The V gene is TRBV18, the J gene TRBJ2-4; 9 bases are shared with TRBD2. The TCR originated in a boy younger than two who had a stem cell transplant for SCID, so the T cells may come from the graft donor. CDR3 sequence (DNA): TGTGCCAGCTCCCCCGGGACTAGCCTAGACATTCAGTACTTC. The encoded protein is CASSPGTSLDIQYF.